This is a list of T cell receptor beta chains from one sample in a study of vaccination and CD4 T cells after COVID-19. TCRdb reanalysed the PCR reads using MiXCR and keeps one entry per CDR3 protein. In the table there are 12,000 to 15,000 distinct CDR3 sequences, roughly 71% of which are singletons. Sequenced here: CD4+ T cells from blood, sampled after SARS-CoV-2 vaccination. Receptors were obtained from a human donor who had recovered from COVID-19. Each CDR3 is given with its conserved first and last residue. D genes are given only for firm matches. Expanded clones are given a class, and other clones once, few, many or no size at all.

J: TRBJ1-5; size: .; D: .; V: TRBV27; DNA: TGTGCCAGCAGCCGGGGGTCCCGGGATAATCAGCCCCAGCATTTT; CDR3: CASSRGSRDNQPQHF
J: TRBJ1-6; size: .; D: .; V: TRBV2; DNA: TGTGCCAGCAGAGACACTTATAATTCACCCCTCCACTTT; CDR3: CASRDTYNSPLHF
J: TRBJ2-2; size: .; D: .; V: TRBV28; DNA: TGTGCCAGCACCCAAATACTCCAACTGAACACCGGGGAGCTGTTTTTT; CDR3: CASTQILQLNTGELFF
J: TRBJ1-6; size: .; D: .; V: TRBV28; DNA: TGTGCCAGCAGTTCCAGATTCGATAATTCACCCCTCCACTTT; CDR3: CASSSRFDNSPLHF
J: TRBJ2-4; size: .; D: TRBD2; V: TRBV19; DNA: TGTGCCAGTAGCGAGGGACTAGATGGCATTCAGTACTTC; CDR3: CASSEGLDGIQYF
J: TRBJ2-1; size: .; D: TRBD1; V: TRBV20-1; DNA: TGCAGTGCCGAAGGACAGGGAGGCAACAATGAGCAGTTCTTC; CDR3: CSAEGQGGNNEQFF
J: TRBJ2-3; size: .; D: TRBD1; V: TRBV7-9; DNA: TGTGCCGGGGCGCGGCAGGGGGCGCAAGATACGCAGTATTTT; CDR3: CAGARQGAQDTQYF
J: TRBJ1-5; size: .; D: .; V: TRBV12-3/TRBV12-4; DNA: TGTGCCAGCAGTCCGGTGGGGAGGGCGGGTCAGCCCCAGCATTTT; CDR3: CASSPVGRAGQPQHF
J: TRBJ1-1; size: .; D: TRBD1; V: TRBV20-1; DNA: TGCAGTGCCGAATGGACAGGGTACGACACTGAAGCTTTCTTT; CDR3: CSAEWTGYDTEAFF
J: TRBJ2-7; size: few; D: .; V: TRBV20-1; DNA: TGCAGTGCTAGAATTACTAAGCGGGCCCACGAGCAGTACTTC; CDR3: CSARITKRAHEQYF
J: TRBJ2-6; size: .; D: .; V: TRBV2; DNA: TGTGCCAGCAGTAACACCCGGGGGGCCAACGTCCTGACTTTC; CDR3: CASSNTRGANVLTF